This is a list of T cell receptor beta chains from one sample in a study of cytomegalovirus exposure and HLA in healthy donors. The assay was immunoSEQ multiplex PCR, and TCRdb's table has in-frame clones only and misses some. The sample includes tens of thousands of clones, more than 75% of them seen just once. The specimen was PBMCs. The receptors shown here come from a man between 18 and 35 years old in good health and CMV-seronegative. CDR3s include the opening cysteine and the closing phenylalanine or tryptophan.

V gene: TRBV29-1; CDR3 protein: CSVEVRGSRGEKLFF
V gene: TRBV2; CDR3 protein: CASRVLAGAGEQYF
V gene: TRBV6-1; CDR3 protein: CASSSDRNQPQHF
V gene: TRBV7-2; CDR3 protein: CASSSGQGFRNSPLHF
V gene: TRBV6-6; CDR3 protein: CASSYSQGNNEQFF
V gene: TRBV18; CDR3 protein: CASSSQGGQLVEAFF
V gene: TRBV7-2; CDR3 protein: CASSRRGNTEAFF
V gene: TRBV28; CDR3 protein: CASSGTSGADTQYF
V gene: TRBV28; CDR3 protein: CASSSWDTAYYGYTF
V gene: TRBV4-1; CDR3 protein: CASSQDSLDYGYTF
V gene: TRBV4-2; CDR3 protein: CASSQDIRLAGYNEQFF
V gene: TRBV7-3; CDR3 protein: CASSLSADTQYF
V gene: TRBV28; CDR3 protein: CASKDRVSTEAFF
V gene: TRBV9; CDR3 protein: CASSVATGEGGIGRTGELFF
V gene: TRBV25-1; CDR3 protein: CASSESWPRVSTDGYTF
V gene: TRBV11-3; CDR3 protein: CASSSGLFNEQFF
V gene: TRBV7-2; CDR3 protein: CASSPRAPGLAGTGELFF
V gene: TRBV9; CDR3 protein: CASSPQGYYGYTF
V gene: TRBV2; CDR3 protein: CASTPRGAGGPGEQFF
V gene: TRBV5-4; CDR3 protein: CASSSVDRALSYEQYF
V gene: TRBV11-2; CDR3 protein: CASSFGGAEAFF
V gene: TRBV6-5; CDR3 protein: CASKAASSYEQYF
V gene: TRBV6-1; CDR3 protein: CASSDQDFDTEAFF
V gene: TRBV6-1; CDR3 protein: CASTAGGEKLFF
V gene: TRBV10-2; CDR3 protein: CASSEGFQPQHF
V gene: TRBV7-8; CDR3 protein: CASSLLRVSYEQYF
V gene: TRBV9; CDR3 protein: CASSGQGLGETQYF
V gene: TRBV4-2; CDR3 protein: CASSQVEGLADNEQFF
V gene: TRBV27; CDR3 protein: CASSPGTGVETQYF
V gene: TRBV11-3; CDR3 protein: CASSLGQTEETQYF
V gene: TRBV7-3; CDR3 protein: CASRLTSNTGELFF
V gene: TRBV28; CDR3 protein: CASSSHRSQGGTNQPQHF
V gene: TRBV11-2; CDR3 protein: CASSLGDSSYEQYF
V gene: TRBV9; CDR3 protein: CASPVDLTDEQYF
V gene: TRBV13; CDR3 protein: CASSRESEGDRGSMGAFF
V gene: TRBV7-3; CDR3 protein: CASSLDSSYNEQFF
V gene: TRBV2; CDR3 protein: CASSEGYPSSGANVLTF
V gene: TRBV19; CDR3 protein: CASSMGLGGVITGELFF
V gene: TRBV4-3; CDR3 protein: CASSQLDRDGYGYTF
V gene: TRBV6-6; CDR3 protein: CASRLGSSYEQYF
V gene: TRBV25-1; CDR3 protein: CASASVTGELFF
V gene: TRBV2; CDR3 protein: CASNRGAYSNQPQHF
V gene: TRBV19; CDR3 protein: CASSGRQGTDTQYF
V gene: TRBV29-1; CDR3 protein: CSVDPGGTQYF